This TCR beta chain was documented in a study of blood T cell repertoires in COVID-19. Only in-frame clones appear in the TCRdb table, and some are missing; sequencing was by immunoSEQ multiplex PCR. The sample carries just over 300,000 clones, 85% to 90% recorded once. CDR3 length: 15 amino acids. From germline, CDR1 is SGDLS and CDR2 YYNGEE. V lost 2 bases and J lost 1, with 12 bases in between. The rearrangement uses TRBV9 and TRBJ1-1; D gene uncertain. The sequenced sample consisted of PBMCs or T cells enriched from blood (not recorded which). The sequence was collected from a man in his thirties or forties who had recovered from COVID-19. Here the CDR3 DNA reads TGTGCCAGCAGCGTGGGAGGGCGCACGAACACTGAAGCTTTCTTT. It codes for CASSVGGRTNTEAFF. Looking up the rest from reference TRBV9 and TRBJ1-1 gives the full variable domain: DSGVTQTPKHLITATGQRVTLRCSPRSGDLSVYWYQQSLDQGLQFLIQYYNGEERAKGNILERFSAQQFPDLHSELNLSSLELGDSALYFCASSVGGRTNTEAFFGQGTRLTVV.